The 25 T cell receptor beta chains below all came from one sample that was sequenced in a study of early T cells in non-severe SARS-CoV-2 infection. TCRdb ran MiXCR on the 5' RACE reads and lists one entry per CDR3 protein. The sample gives fewer than 50,000 distinct CDR3 sequences, 12% of which show up once; approximately 16% is in the top ten. Input material: whole blood. Receptors were obtained from an adult who was a healthcare worker with PCR-confirmed SARS-CoV-2 infection or an uninfected control (not recorded which).

This clonotype was found a few times. The V and J genes are TRBV13 and TRBJ2-2; 9 nucleotides line up with TRBD2. V shed 4 bases, J shed 3 bases, and the junction held 6 bases outside the gene matches. This CDR3 region has 16 residues. Germline assignment: CDR1 PRHDT and CDR2 FYEKMQ (reference sequence). The CDR3 sequence: CASSSQRGAYTGELFF. Written as DNA, the CDR3 is TGTGCCAGCAGCTCCCAGCGGGGGGCCTACACCGGGGAGCTGTTTTTT.

This clonotype was detected many times. The gene calls are TRBV2 and TRBJ2-1; TRBD2 agrees at 11 bases. Trimming removed 6 bases from V and 9 bases from J; junction bases left unmatched: 10. This CDR3 is built from 15 residues. CDR1 is SNHLY and CDR2 is FYNNEI in the germline V gene. CDR3 loop: CASSETSGRWGEQFF. In nucleotides, the CDR3 is TGTGCCAGCAGCGAAACTAGCGGGAGATGGGGTGAGCAGTTCTTC. Together with reference TRBV2 and TRBJ2-1, the CDR3 gives the full variable domain: EPEVTQTPSHQVTQMGQEVILRCVPISNHLYFYWYRQILGQKVEFLVSFYNNEISEKSEIFDDQFSVERPDGSNFTLKIRSTKLEDSAMYFCASSETSGRWGEQFFGPGTRLTVL.

This clonotype has at least ten counts. The V and J genes are TRBV7-2 and TRBJ1-4; 12 bases line up with TRBD1. This CDR3 region has 22 residues. V dropped 5 bases and J dropped 10; count of bases not matched to a gene: 29. The germline V gene has CDR1 SGHTA and CDR2 FQGNSA. CDR3 loop: CASSPYAAPGQGAKWRSGKLFF. CDR3 coding DNA: TGTGCCAGCAGCCCCTACGCGGCTCCGGGACAGGGGGCGAAGTGGCGCTCCGGAAAACTGTTTTTT.

This clonotype was picked up a small number of times. This chain connects TRBV9 to TRBJ2-5; TRBD2 matches 7 bases. With V trimmed by 0 bases and J by 2 bases, 4 bases remained unmatched. The germline V gene encodes CDR1 SGDLS and CDR2 YYNGEE. This CDR3 contains 15 residues. The CDR3 loop is CASSVEPAGQETQYF. Written as DNA, the CDR3 is TGTGCCAGCAGCGTAGAGCCAGCGGGGCAAGAGACCCAGTACTTC.

This clonotype was seen only a few times. This chain uses TRBV2 with TRBJ2-7; D is possibly TRBD2 (6 bases). Trimming stripped 7 bases from V and 3 bases from J, with 10 bases between. CDR3 length: 12 amino acids. CDR1 and CDR2 from the germline V gene are SNHLY and FYNNEI. The CDR3 DNA reads as TGTGCCAGCACGTGGGGACTCTACGAGCAGTACTTC. Amino acids: CASTWGLYEQYF. Drawing the rest from reference TRBV2 and TRBJ2-7, the complete variable domain is EPEVTQTPSHQVTQMGQEVILRCVPISNHLYFYWYRQILGQKVEFLVSFYNNEISEKSEIFDDQFSVERPDGSNFTLKIRSTKLEDSAMYFCASTWGLYEQYFGPGTRLTVT.

This clonotype came up many times. The chain employs TRBV20-1 and TRBJ2-1, with TRBD2 identical over 7 bases. Germline CDR1 reads DFQATT; CDR2 reads SNEGSKA (reference sequence). CDR3 length equals 14 residues. V shed 3 bases and J 8 bases; nucleotides not matched to a gene: 10. Here the CDR3 reads CSASESGVGDEQFF. CDR3 bases: TGCAGTGCTAGCGAGAGCGGGGTCGGCGATGAGCAGTTCTTC.

This clonotype has just a few counts. This sequence joins TRBV15 and TRBJ1-4, with D possibly being TRBD1 (6 bases). Between the trimmed V and J ends, which lost 5 bases and 15 bases, there was a span of 16 bases. Looked up from germline, CDR1 is LNHNV and CDR2 is YYDKDF (reference sequence). The CDR3 runs to 12 residues. CDR3 amino acids: CATSREGVRMFF. CDR3 in DNA: TGTGCCACCAGCCGGGAGGGGGTAAGGATGTTTTTT.

This clonotype was recorded at least ten times. This chain uses TRBV5-1 with TRBJ1-1, with D perhaps matching TRBD1 (5 bases). The CDR3 spans 14 residues. Germline loops: CDR1 SGHRS, CDR2 YFSETQ. The ends were cut back, 4 bases at V and 6 bases at J, with 16 bases in the middle. This CDR3 reads CASSQGGGYAEAFF. DNA of the CDR3: TGCGCCAGCAGCCAGGGCGGGGGATACGCTGAAGCTTTCTTT. Together with reference TRBV5-1 and TRBJ1-1, the CDR3 gives the full variable domain: KAGVTQTPRYLIKTRGQQVTLSCSPISGHRSVSWYQQTPGQGLQFLFEYFSETQRNKGNFPGRFSGRQFSNSRSEMNVSTLELGDSALYLCASSQGGGYAEAFFGQGTRLTVV.

V and J are TRBV11-2 and TRBJ2-5; 9 nucleotides agree with TRBD2. CDR1 and CDR2 from the germline V gene are SGHAT and FQNNGV. With 6 bases clipped from V and 4 bases from J, the junction kept 12 bases outside the gene matches. CDR3 length: 16 amino acids. The CDR3 protein is CASRFPGGGARETQYF. As DNA, the CDR3 is TGTGCCAGCAGATTTCCAGGCGGGGGGGCCCGAGAGACCCAGTACTTC.

This clonotype occurred a few times. V is TRBV11-2 and J is TRBJ2-7; TRBD2 is a possible D gene (5 bases). V was shortened by 5 bases and J by 2 bases, with 13 bases between the two germline ends. CDR1 and CDR2 (germline): SGHAT, FQNNGV. The CDR3 length is 14 residues. CDR3 amino acids: CASSPGVLTYEQYF. CDR3 DNA: TGTGCCAGCAGCCCCGGGGTCCTTACCTACGAGCAGTACTTC.

This clonotype was seen more than once but under ten times. The chain combines TRBV20-1 with TRBJ2-7; D gene uncertain. The germline V gene has CDR1 DFQATT and CDR2 SNEGSKA (reference sequence). Trimming shortened V by 3 bases and J by 3 bases, and 9 bases separated the two germline ends. The CDR3 covers 12 residues. The CDR3 sequence: CSARPDNYEQYF. The CDR3 nucleotides are TGCAGTGCTAGGCCCGACAACTACGAGCAGTACTTC.

This clonotype was detected only a few times. V usage is TRBV7-8 and J usage is TRBJ2-7; possibly TRBD1 for D (5 bases). Germline-derived CDR1 and CDR2 are SGHVS and FQNEAQ. With 1 base removed from V and 0 bases from J, the gap between germline ends came to 13 bases. The CDR3 totals 16 residues. The CDR3: CASSLEGLLSSYEQYF. The CDR3 bases are TGTGCCAGCAGCTTAGAGGGGCTATTGAGCTCCTACGAGCAGTACTTC.

This clonotype was seen more than once but under ten times. The rearrangement joins TRBV7-9 to TRBJ1-2, with a possible D match to TRBD1 (6 bases). CDR3 length: 16 residues. The V end lost 3 bases, the J end lost 0 bases, and 14 bases lay between the germline ends. CDR1 and CDR2 from the germline V gene are SEHNR and FQNEAQ (reference sequence). This chain's CDR3 is CASSFPGGRANYGYTF. The CDR3 nucleotides read TGTGCCAGCAGCTTCCCGGGGGGCCGAGCTAACTATGGCTACACCTTC.

Only a few counts were recorded for this clonotype. The gene calls are TRBV12-3 or TRBV12-4 and TRBJ2-7; D could derive from TRBD1 or TRBD2 (5 bases each). V gave up 0 bases and J gave up 2 bases, with 14 bases separating them. The CDR3 runs 16 residues. CDR3 bases: TGTGCCAGCAGTTTAGCGGGTGGGACGGAGGCCTACGAGCAGTACTTC. Amino acid sequence: CASSLAGGTEAYEQYF.

By share, this clonotype counts as medium-sized (0.01 to 0.1%). The genes are TRBV6-1 and TRBJ1-6, with 8 bases aligning to TRBD1. The CDR3 is made up of 15 amino acids. J was trimmed by 7 bases and V by 3 bases; bases with no gene match: 5. Germline loops: CDR1 MNHNS, CDR2 SASEGT. CDR3: CASSEGQGANSPLHF. The CDR3 bases are TGTGCCAGCAGTGAGGGTCAGGGGGCGAATTCACCCCTCCACTTT.

This clonotype was seen only once. The rearrangement joins TRBV6-6 to TRBJ2-2; D is ambiguous. Per the germline V gene, CDR1 is MNHNY and CDR2 is SVGAGI (reference sequence). This CDR3 is built from 13 residues. Between the trimmed V and J ends, which lost 10 bases and 4 bases, there was a span of 13 bases. CDR3 DNA sequence: TGTGCCAACATATGGCCGGGCACCGGGGAGCTGTTTTTT. Amino acid sequence: CANIWPGTGELFF.

In this sample, this clonotype turned up a few times. The chain combines TRBV6-6 with TRBJ2-2; D unresolved. CDR1 MNHNY and CDR2 SVGAGI come from the germline V gene (reference sequence). CDR3 length: 11 residues. V gave up 4 bases and J gave up 8 bases, with 5 bases separating them. The CDR3 sequence: CASSFKGELFF. In DNA form, the CDR3 reads TGTGCCAGCAGTTTCAAAGGGGAGCTGTTTTTT.

The chain recombines TRBV29-1 with TRBJ1-1; D uncertain. Germline V CDR1 and CDR2: SQVTM, ANQGSEA. The V end lost 0 bases, the J end lost 1 base, and 12 bases lay between the germline ends. CDR3 length: 15 residues. CDR3 nucleotide sequence: TGCAGCGTTGAAGATCCTGAGTCCGGGAACACTGAAGCTTTCTTT. It encodes CSVEDPESGNTEAFF.

This clonotype was counted ten times or more. J is TRBJ1-5 and V is TRBV20-1; D remains ambiguous. Germline V gives CDR1 DFQATT, CDR2 SNEGSKA (reference sequence). Trimming shortened V by 0 bases and J by 11 bases, and 8 bases separated the two germline ends. The CDR3 loop spans 11 amino acids. The CDR3 region has the DNA TGCAGTGCTAGAGATAGGGATACCCAGCATTTT. It codes for CSARDRDTQHF.

This clonotype has a handful of counts. The chain couples TRBV29-1 to TRBJ2-5, with a possible D match to TRBD2 (6 bases). V was clipped by 8 bases and J by 4 bases, with 17 bases between them. CDR1 SQVTM and CDR2 ANQGSEA come from the germline V gene. The CDR3 sequence is 13 residues long. CDR3 nucleotide sequence: TGCAGCTCCAGACCTAGCGTCGGAGAGACCCAGTACTTC. Amino acids: CSSRPSVGETQYF. The full variable domain, rest sourced from reference TRBV29-1 and TRBJ2-5, is SAVISQKPSRDICQRGTSLTIQCQVDSQVTMMFWYRQQPGQSLTLIATANQGSEATYESGFVIDKFPISRPNLTFSTLTVSNMSPEDSSIYLCSSRPSVGETQYFGPGTRLLVL.

The rearrangement uses TRBV20-1 and TRBJ1-6; D unresolved. The V end lost 4 bases, the J end lost 4 bases, and 8 bases lay between the germline ends. The CDR3 length is 13 residues. The germline V gene encodes CDR1 DFQATT and CDR2 SNEGSKA (reference sequence). CDR3: CSATNTYNSPLHF. The CDR3 DNA follows: TGCAGTGCTACAAACACTTATAATTCACCCCTCCACTTT.

The chain has TRBV30 and TRBJ2-7; 7 bases are a match to TRBD1. This CDR3 comprises 13 residues. The V gene end was trimmed by 4 bases and the J gene end by 9 bases; junction bases not matched to a gene: 12. Germline values: CDR1 GTSNPN, CDR2 SVGIG (reference sequence). The DNA of the CDR3 is TGTGCCTGGACAGCGACAGGGAATACGGGGCAGTACTTC. Translation gives CAWTATGNTGQYF.

The chain combines TRBV21-1 with TRBJ2-1; the table's TRBD2 call for D was not verified on the DNA. TRBV21-1 counts as a pseudogene. The CDR3 extends over 15 amino acids. The DNA for the CDR3 is TGTGCCAGTTTCCTTACTAGCGGGACCTACAATGAGCAGTTCTTC. Its translation: CASFLTSGTYNEQFF.

At least ten counts were recorded for this clonotype. V and J are TRBV20-1 and TRBJ1-1; 10 bases are a match to TRBD1. The CDR3 covers 14 residues. The V and J ends lost 4 bases and 5 bases, in that order; junction bases with no gene match: 7. Germline V CDR1 and CDR2: DFQATT, SNEGSKA (reference sequence). CDR3 nucleotides: TGCAGTGCTATCCTGACAGGGGGCCTTACTGAAGCTTTCTTT. It yields the protein CSAILTGGLTEAFF.

This clonotype appeared many times. The chain combines TRBV4-2 with TRBJ2-7; D perhaps matches TRBD2 (5 bases). V dropped 4 bases and J dropped 5 bases, with 6 bases sitting between them. Germline CDR1 and CDR2: LGHNA and YNFKEQ. This CDR3 has 11 amino acids. This CDR3 reads CASSRENEQYF. The CDR3 nucleotides read TGTGCCAGCAGCCGGGAGAACGAGCAGTACTTC.